This passage covers 10 T cell receptor beta chains from one sample sequenced in a study of Ad26.COV2.S vaccination and SARS-CoV-2 variants. Treatment specified: around 19 received Ad26.COV2.S at low or high dose, single or two shots; several received placebo; per-sample allocation not given. Specimens were obtained on day 63 following the first vaccine or placebo injection. Using immunoSEQ multiplex PCR, the repertoire was profiled, and TCRdb retains in-frame clones only, with some absent. The table has around 380,000 clones, about 85% seen once. The starting material was peripheral blood, obtained in a trial of Ad26.COV2.S vaccine versus placebo. The origin of the receptors is a person between 18 and 65 years old who received the Ad26.COV2.S COVID-19 vaccine or a placebo.

The rearrangement joins TRBV7-2 to TRBJ1-1; D ambiguous. V dropped 3 bases and J dropped 1 base, with 9 bases sitting between them. The CDR3 sequence is 14 residues long. Germline CDR1 is SGHTA and CDR2 is FQGNSA. CDR3 nucleotides: TGTGCCAGCAGCTTTAGAGAGCGGAACACTGAAGCTTTCTTT. Translated, it gives CASSFRERNTEAFF.

The V call is TRBV24-1, the J call TRBJ1-1; D gene uncertain. The CDR3 totals 13 residues. Germline values: CDR1 KGHDR, CDR2 SFDVKD. Trimming pared 3 bases from V and 1 base from J, leaving 5 bases between. The CDR3 here is CATSDEANTEAFF. The CDR3 bases are TGTGCCACCAGTGATGAGGCGAACACTGAAGCTTTCTTT.

The rearrangement links TRBV4-1 to TRBJ2-2; D could derive from TRBD1 or TRBD2 (5 bases each). The CDR3 has 13 amino acids. Germline V gene data show CDR1 as MGHRA and CDR2 as YSYEKL. Trimming pared 1 base from V and 9 bases from J, leaving 9 bases between. The CDR3 here is CASSQGGARELFF. The CDR3 coding sequence is TGCGCCAGCAGCCAAGGAGGGGCCAGGGAGCTGTTTTTT.

This clone appeared once. The rearrangement links TRBV19 to TRBJ1-2; unclear D gene. The germline CDR1 and CDR2 sequences are LNHDA and SQIVND (reference sequence). CDR3 size: 13 residues. V shed 3 bases and J shed 6 bases, with 11 bases lying between them. CDR3 DNA: TGTGCCAGTAGTATTGGGTCAGTGGATGGCTACACCTTC. It codes for CASSIGSVDGYTF. The variable domain in full, completed from reference TRBV19 and TRBJ1-2, reads DGGITQSPKYLFRKEGQNVTLSCEQNLNHDAMYWYRQDPGQGLRLIYYSQIVNDFQKGDIAEGYSVSREKKESFPLTVTSAQKNPTAFYLCASSIGSVDGYTFGSGTRLTVV.

The CDR3 spells CASSESGRNTGELFF. CDR3 sequence (DNA): TGTGCCAGCAGTGAGAGCGGGAGGAACACCGGGGAGCTGTTTTTT. V and J are TRBV6-1 and TRBJ2-2; 8 bases align to TRBD2. J lost 1 base, V lost 3 bases, and 1 base had no gene match. Germline lookup yields CDR1 MNHNS and CDR2 SASEGT. There are 15 residues in the CDR3.

This chain links TRBV3-1 (or the pseudogene TRBV3-2) with TRBJ1-3, with D tentatively TRBD1 (5 bases). Trimming left V 5 bases short and J 2 bases short, with 13 bases between. This CDR3 has 15 residues. CDR1 is LGHDT and CDR2 is YNNKEL in the germline V gene (reference sequence). CDR3 residues: CASSFQRGTGNTIYF. The CDR3 coding sequence is TGTGCCAGCAGCTTTCAACGGGGGACTGGAAACACCATATATTTT.

J is TRBJ1-2 and V is TRBV4-3, with a tentative D call TRBD1 (6 bases). Germline assignment: CDR1 LGHNA and CDR2 YSLEER. The CDR3 is 14 residues long. The germline V and J ends were trimmed by 0 bases and 4 bases, with 9 bases remaining between them. The CDR3 is CASSQDSGAYGYTF. CDR3 sequence (DNA): TGCGCCAGCAGCCAAGATTCGGGGGCCTATGGCTACACCTTC.

The gene calls are TRBV3-1 (or the pseudogene TRBV3-2) and TRBJ2-1; D is unresolved. V shed 0 bases and J shed 2 bases, with 8 bases lying between them. CDR1 and CDR2 (germline): LGHDT, YNNKEL (reference sequence). The CDR3 is 15 amino acids. The CDR3 loop is CASSQDLRPYNEQFF. CDR3 DNA: TGTGCCAGCAGCCAAGACTTGCGGCCCTACAATGAGCAGTTCTTC.

The chain couples TRBV7-9 to TRBJ1-1; D ambiguous. V was clipped by 1 base and J by 5 bases, with 14 bases between them. CDR1 and CDR2 (germline): SEHNR, FQNEAQ (reference sequence). The CDR3 runs 15 residues. The CDR3 region is CASSLVGGPWTEAFF. In nucleotides, the CDR3 is TGTGCCAGCAGCTTAGTGGGAGGTCCGTGGACTGAAGCTTTCTTT.

This rearrangement joins TRBV6-6 to TRBJ2-1; D is possibly TRBD1 (6 bases). The V gene's germline CDR1 is MNHNY and CDR2 SVGAGI (reference sequence). The V gene lost 8 bases and the J gene lost 8 bases, with 19 bases spanning the gap. The CDR3 runs to 14 residues. In DNA, the CDR3 is TGTGCCAGCCAGGACAGCTTTAACGCTTATGAGCAGTTCTTC. Translating it yields CASQDSFNAYEQFF.